Detailed here is one T cell receptor beta chain. The sample is drawn from a study of OX40 agonist ivuxolimab in advanced cancers. Whole-study context: Patients were treated with intravenous ivuxolimab, dosed at 0.01 to 10 mg/kg and infused every 2 weeks.

Germline assignment: CDR1 MNHEY and CDR2 SVGAGI. The CDR3 is 12 amino acids. Trimming at V came to 6 bases and at J to 10 bases, leaving 3 bases not matched to a gene. The data were produced by immunoSEQ multiplex PCR, yet TCRdb's version contains in-frame clones alone and is incomplete. The repertoire holds some 86,000 clones, with 86% as singletons. The specimen was CD4+ or CD8+ T cells sorted from blood, collected in a trial of the OX40 agonist ivuxolimab. The chain employs TRBV6-5 and TRBJ2-3; TRBD2 matches at 11 bases. The source is an adult with an advanced solid tumor such as melanoma, head and neck, liver or kidney cancer. This CDR3 is CASSLSGRAQYF. The CDR3 region has the DNA TGTGCCAGCAGCCTTAGCGGGAGGGCGCAGTATTTT.